This record looks at one TCR beta chain sequence and its context. Its cognate antigen is unknown. This entry comes from a study of shared clonotypes between healthy human individuals. At the level of the study: Every donor yielded three CD4 naive, three CD4 memory, two CD8 naive and one CD8 memory plate. Study-wide results and limits: Rarefaction demonstrated incomplete sorted-subset sequencing despite large depth.

Only in-frame clones appear in the TCRdb table, and some are missing; sequencing was by immunoSEQ multiplex PCR. Of 190,000 or so clones listed, 65% to 70% are singletons. Per the germline V gene, CDR1 is MNHNS and CDR2 is SASEGT. The V and J ends lost 4 bases and 6 bases, in that order; junction bases with no gene match: 14. The CDR3 loop spans 18 amino acids. The chain carries TRBV6-1 and TRBJ1-5, with 11 nucleotides matching TRBD1. What was sequenced was memory CD4+ T cells sorted from blood. The subset was: CD45RA-negative fraction. The TCR originated in a young man in good health. In nucleotides, the CDR3 is TGTGCCAGCAGTGGTCGGACAGGGGGCTCCCAGGCCTTTCAGCCCCAGCATTTT. Protein sequence: CASSGRTGGSQAFQPQHF.